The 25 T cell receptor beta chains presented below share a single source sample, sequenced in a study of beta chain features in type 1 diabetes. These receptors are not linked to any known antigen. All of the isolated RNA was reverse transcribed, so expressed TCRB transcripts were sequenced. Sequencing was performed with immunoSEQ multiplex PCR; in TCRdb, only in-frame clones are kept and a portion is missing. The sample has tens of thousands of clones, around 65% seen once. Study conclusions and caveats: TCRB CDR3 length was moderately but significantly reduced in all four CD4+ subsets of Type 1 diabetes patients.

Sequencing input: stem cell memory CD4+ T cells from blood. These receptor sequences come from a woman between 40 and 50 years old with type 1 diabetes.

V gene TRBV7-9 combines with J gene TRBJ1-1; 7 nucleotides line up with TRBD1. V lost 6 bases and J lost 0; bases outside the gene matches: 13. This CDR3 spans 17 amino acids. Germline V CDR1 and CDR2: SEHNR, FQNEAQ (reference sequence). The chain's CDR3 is CASRRQGSIQMNTEAFF. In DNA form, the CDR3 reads TGTGCCAGCAGGAGACAGGGCTCAATTCAGATGAACACTGAAGCTTTCTTT.

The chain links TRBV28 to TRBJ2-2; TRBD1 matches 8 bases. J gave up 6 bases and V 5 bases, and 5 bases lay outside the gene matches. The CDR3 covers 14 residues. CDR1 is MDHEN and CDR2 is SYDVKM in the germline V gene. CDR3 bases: TGTGCCAGCAGTCCTGGACAGGGTTCCGGGGAGCTGTTTTTT. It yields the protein CASSPGQGSGELFF.

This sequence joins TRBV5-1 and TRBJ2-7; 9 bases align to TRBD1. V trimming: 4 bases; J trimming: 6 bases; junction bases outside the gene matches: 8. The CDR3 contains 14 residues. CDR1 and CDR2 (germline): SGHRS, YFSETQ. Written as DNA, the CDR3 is TGCGCCAGCAGCCCCGACAGGGGGTCGTCCGAGCAGTACTTC. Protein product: CASSPDRGSSEQYF.

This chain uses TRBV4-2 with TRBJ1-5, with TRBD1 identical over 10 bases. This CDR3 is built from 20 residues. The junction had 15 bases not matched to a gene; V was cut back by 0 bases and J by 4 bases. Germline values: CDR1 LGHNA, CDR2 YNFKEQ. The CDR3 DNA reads TGTGCCAGCAGCCAAGATAGGGGAGGGACAGGGGTTTCCGAAAATCAGCCCCAGCATTTT. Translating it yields CASSQDRGGTGVSENQPQHF.

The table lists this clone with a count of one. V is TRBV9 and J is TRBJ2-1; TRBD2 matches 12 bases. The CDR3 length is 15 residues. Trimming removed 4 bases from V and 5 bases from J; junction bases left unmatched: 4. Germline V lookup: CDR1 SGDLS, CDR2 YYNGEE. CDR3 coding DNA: TGTGCCAGCAGCCCTCCTAGCGGGAGGGACAATGAGCAGTTCTTC. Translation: CASSPPSGRDNEQFF.

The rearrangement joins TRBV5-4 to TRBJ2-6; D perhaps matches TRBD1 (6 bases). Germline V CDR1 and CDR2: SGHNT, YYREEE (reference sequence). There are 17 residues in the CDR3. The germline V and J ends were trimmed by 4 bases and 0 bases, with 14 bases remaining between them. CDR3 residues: CASSQGHRFSGANVLTF. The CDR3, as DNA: TGTGCCAGCAGCCAGGGACATAGATTCTCTGGGGCCAACGTCCTGACTTTC.

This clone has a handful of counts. Here the CDR3 reads CASSLEGYQPQHF. The CDR3 DNA sequence: TGTGCCAGCAGCTTAGAGGGCTACCAGCCCCAGCATTTT. V and J are TRBV7-3 and TRBJ1-5; no clear D. CDR1 is SGHTA, CDR2 FQGTGA, per germline. There are 13 residues in the CDR3. V lost 2 bases, J lost 7 bases, and 9 bases lay in between.

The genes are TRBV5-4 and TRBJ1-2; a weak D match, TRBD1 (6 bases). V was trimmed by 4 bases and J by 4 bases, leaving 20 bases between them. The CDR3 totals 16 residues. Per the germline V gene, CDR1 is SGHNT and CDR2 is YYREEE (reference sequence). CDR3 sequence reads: CASSPTGLSSSYGYTF. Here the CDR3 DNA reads TGTGCCAGCAGCCCAACAGGGTTGAGTAGTAGCTATGGCTACACCTTC. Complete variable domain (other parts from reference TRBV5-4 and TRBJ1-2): ETGVTQSPTHLIKTRGQQVTLRCSSQSGHNTVSWYQQALGQGPQFIFQYYREEENGRGNFPPRFSGLQFPNYSSELNVNALELDDSALYLCASSPTGLSSSYGYTFGSGTRLTVV.

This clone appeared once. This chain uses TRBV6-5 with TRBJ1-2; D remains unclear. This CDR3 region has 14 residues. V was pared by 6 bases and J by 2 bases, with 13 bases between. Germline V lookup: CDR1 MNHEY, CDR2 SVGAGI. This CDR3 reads CASSGFPGNYGYTF. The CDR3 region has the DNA TGTGCCAGCAGCGGCTTCCCCGGGAACTATGGCTACACCTTC.

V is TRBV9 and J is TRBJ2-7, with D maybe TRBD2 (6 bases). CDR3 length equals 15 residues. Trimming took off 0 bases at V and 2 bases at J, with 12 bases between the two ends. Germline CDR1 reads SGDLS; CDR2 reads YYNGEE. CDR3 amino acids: CASSVVASATYEQYF. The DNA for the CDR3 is TGTGCCAGCAGCGTAGTGGCTAGCGCTACCTACGAGCAGTACTTC.

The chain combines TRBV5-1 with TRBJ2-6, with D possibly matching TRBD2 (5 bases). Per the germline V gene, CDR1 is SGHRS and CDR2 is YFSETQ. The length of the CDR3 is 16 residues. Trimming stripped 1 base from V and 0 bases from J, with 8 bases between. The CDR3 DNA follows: TGCGCCAGCAGCTTGTACCGGGACTCTGGGGCCAACGTCCTGACTTTC. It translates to CASSLYRDSGANVLTF. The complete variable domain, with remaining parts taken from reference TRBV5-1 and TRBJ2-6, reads KAGVTQTPRYLIKTRGQQVTLSCSPISGHRSVSWYQQTPGQGLQFLFEYFSETQRNKGNFPGRFSGRQFSNSRSEMNVSTLELGDSALYLCASSLYRDSGANVLTFGAGSRLTVL.

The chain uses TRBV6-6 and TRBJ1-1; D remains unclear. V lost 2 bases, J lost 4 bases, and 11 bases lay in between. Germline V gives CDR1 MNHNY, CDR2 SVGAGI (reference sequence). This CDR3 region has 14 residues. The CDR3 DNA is TGTGCCAGCAGTTACCGCTCCACGGTCACTGAAGCTTTCTTT. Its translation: CASSYRSTVTEAFF.

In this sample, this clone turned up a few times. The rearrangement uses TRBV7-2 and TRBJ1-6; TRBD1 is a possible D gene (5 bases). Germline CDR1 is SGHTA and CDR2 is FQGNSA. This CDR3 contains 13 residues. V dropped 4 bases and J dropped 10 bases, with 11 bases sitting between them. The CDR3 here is CASSSLGGSPLHF. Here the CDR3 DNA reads TGTGCCAGCAGCTCTCTCGGGGGATCACCCCTCCACTTT.

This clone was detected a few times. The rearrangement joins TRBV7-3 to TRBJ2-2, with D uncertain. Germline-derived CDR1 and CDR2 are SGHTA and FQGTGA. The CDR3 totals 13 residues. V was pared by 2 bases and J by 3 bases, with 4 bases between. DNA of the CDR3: TGTGCCAGCAGCTTATATGACACCGGGGAGCTGTTTTTT. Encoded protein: CASSLYDTGELFF.

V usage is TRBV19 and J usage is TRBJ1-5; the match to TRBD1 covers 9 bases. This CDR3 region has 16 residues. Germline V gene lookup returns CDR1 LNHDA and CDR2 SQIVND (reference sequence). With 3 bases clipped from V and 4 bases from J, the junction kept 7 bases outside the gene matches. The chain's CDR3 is CASSIIPTGGNQPQHF. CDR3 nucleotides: TGTGCCAGTAGTATCATCCCGACAGGGGGTAATCAGCCCCAGCATTTT.

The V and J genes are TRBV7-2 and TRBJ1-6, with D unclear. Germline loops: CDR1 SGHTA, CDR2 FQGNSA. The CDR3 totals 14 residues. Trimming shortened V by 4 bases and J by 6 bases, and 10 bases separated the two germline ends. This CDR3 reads CASSSGPGNSPLHF. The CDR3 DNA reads TGTGCCAGCAGCTCTGGGCCTGGTAATTCACCCCTCCACTTT.

In DNA form, the CDR3 reads TGTGCCAGCCGGGGAGGGGGCACAGATACGCAGTATTTT. Its translation is CASRGGGTDTQYF. The chain combines TRBV2 with TRBJ2-3; 7 bases fit TRBD2. Germline CDR1 reads SNHLY; CDR2 reads FYNNEI. The ends lost 8 bases at V and 1 base at J; junction bases unmatched: 3. This CDR3 region has 13 residues.

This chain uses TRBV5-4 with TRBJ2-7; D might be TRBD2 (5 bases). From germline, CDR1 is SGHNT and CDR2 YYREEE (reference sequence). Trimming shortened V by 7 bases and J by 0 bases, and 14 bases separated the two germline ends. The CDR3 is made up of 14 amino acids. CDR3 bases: TGTGCCAGCCGATTCGGGGAGACCTCCTACGAGCAGTACTTC. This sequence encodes CASRFGETSYEQYF.

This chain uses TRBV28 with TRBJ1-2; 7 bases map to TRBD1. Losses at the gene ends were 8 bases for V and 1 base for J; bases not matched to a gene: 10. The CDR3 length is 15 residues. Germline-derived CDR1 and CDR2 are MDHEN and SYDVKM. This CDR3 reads CASLANRQGNYGYTF. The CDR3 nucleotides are TGTGCCAGCCTTGCTAACCGACAGGGTAACTATGGCTACACCTTC.

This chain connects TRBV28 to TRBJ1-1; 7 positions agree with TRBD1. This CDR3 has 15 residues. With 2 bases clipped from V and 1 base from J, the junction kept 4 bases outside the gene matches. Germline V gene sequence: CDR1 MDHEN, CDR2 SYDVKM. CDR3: CASSLLGQSNTEAFF. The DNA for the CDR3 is TGTGCCAGCAGTTTACTGGGACAGTCGAACACTGAAGCTTTCTTT.

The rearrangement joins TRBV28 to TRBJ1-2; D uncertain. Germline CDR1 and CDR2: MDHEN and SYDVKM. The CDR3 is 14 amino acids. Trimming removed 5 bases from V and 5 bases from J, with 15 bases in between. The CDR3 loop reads CASSLTRERYGYTF. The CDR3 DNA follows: TGTGCCAGCAGTCTGACTAGGGAGAGGTATGGCTACACCTTC.

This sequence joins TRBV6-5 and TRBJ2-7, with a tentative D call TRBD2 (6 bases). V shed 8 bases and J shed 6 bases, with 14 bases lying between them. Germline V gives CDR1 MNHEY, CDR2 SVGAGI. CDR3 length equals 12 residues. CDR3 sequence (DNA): TGTGCCAGCGGGGAGGACGTCTCCGAGCAGTACTTC. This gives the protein CASGEDVSEQYF.

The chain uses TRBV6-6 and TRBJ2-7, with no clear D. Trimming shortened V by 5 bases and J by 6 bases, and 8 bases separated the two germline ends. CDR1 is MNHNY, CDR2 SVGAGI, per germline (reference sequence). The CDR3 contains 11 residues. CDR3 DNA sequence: TGTGCCAGCAGTGCACTGAGCGAGCAGTACTTC. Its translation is CASSALSEQYF.

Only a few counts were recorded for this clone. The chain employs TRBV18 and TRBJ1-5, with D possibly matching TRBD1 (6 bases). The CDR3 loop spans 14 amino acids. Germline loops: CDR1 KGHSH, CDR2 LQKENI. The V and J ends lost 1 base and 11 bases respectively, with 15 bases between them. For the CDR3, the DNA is TGTGCCAGCTCACCACAACGGTCAGGGGAGTCCCAGCATTTT. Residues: CASSPQRSGESQHF.

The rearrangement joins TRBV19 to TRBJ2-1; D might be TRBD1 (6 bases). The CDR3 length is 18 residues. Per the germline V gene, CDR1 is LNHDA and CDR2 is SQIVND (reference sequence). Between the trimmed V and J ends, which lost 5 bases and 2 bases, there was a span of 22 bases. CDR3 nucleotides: TGTGCCAGTAGTCTCAACCCGAGGGGCAGGGGCCCCTACAATGAGCAGTTCTTC. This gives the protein CASSLNPRGRGPYNEQFF.